Given below is one T cell receptor (beta chain) in context. CDR3 length: 14 residues. Per germline, CDR1 KGHSH and CDR2 LQKENI. The ends were cut back, 3 bases at V and 4 bases at J, with 12 bases in the middle. This sample is part of a study of control samples from healthy donors and cancer patients. Generated by immunoSEQ multiplex PCR, the TCRdb table keeps only in-frame clones and is missing some. The sample carries about 120,000 clones, roughly 95% recorded once. The chain recombines TRBV18 with TRBJ2-5; D is uncertain. Input material: blood. The receptor comes from a young man in good health. The CDR3 spells CASSPRLPGETQYF. The CDR3 nucleotides read TGTGCCAGCTCACCGCGACTTCCAGGAGAGACCCAGTACTTC.